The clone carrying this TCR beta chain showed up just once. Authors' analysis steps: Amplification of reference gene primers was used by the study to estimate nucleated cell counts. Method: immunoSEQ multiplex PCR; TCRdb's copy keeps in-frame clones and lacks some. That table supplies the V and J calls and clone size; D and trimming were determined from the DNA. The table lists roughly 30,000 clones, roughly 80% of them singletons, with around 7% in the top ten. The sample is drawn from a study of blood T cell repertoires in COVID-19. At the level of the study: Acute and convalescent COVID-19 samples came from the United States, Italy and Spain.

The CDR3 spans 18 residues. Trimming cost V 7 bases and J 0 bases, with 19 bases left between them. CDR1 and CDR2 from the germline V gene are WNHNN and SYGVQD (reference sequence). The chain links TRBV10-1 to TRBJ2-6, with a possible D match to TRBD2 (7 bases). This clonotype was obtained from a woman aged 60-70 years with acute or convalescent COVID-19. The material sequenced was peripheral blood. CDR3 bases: TGCGCCAGCAAAGGAGGGGGGGGGCCAAGCTCTGGGGCCAACGTCCTGACTTTC. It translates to CASKGGGGPSSGANVLTF.